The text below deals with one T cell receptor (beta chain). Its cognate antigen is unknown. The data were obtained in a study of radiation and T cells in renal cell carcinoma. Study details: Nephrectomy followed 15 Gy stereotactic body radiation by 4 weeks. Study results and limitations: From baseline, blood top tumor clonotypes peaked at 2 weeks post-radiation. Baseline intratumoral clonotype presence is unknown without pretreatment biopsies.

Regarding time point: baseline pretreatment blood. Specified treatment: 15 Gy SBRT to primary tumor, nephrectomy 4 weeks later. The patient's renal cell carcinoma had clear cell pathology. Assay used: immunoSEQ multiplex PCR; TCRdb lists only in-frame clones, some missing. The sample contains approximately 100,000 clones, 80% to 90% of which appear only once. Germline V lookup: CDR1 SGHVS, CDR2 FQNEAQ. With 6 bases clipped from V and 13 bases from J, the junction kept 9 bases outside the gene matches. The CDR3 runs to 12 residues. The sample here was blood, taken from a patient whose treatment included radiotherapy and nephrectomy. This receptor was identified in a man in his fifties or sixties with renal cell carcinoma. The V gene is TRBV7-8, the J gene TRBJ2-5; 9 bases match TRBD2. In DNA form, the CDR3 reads TGTGCCAGCAGAGGGCGGGGGGGGAGTGCGTACTTC. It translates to CASRGRGGSAYF.